The TCR beta chain described here comes from a study of OX40 agonist ivuxolimab in advanced cancers. Study context: Under the entry rules, prior anti-PD-1, anti-PD-L1 or anti-CTLA-4 therapy was allowed, and 35% to 40% had some.

CDR1 and CDR2 (germline): GTSNPN, SVGIG (reference sequence). Germline trimming cut 3 bases from V and 5 bases from J; bases unmatched to any gene: 0. This CDR3 contains 12 residues. Here immunoSEQ multiplex PCR was the method, and the copy in TCRdb shows in-frame clones only, minus some. This table holds about 34,000 clones, 82% found once. The starting material was CD4+ or CD8+ T cells sorted from blood, obtained in a trial of the OX40 agonist ivuxolimab. The TCR comes from an adult with an advanced solid tumor such as melanoma, head and neck, liver or kidney cancer. This sequence joins TRBV30 and TRBJ2-2, with 7 bases matching TRBD2. The CDR3 DNA follows: TGTGCCTGGAGCGGGGGGACCGGGGAGCTGTTTTTT. It yields the protein CAWSGGTGELFF.